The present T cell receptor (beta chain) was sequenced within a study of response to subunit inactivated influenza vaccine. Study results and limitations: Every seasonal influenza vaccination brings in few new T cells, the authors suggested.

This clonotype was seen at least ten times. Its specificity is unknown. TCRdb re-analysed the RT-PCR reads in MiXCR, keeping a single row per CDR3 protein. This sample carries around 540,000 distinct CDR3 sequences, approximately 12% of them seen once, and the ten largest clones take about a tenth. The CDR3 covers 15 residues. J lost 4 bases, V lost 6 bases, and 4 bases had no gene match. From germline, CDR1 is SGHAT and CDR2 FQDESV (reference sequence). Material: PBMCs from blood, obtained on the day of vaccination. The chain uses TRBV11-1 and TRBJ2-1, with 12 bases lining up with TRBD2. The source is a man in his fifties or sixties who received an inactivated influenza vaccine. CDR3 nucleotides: TGTGCCAGCAGTCTAGCGGGAGGGGAGTACAATGAGCAGTTCTTC. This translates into CASSLAGGEYNEQFF.